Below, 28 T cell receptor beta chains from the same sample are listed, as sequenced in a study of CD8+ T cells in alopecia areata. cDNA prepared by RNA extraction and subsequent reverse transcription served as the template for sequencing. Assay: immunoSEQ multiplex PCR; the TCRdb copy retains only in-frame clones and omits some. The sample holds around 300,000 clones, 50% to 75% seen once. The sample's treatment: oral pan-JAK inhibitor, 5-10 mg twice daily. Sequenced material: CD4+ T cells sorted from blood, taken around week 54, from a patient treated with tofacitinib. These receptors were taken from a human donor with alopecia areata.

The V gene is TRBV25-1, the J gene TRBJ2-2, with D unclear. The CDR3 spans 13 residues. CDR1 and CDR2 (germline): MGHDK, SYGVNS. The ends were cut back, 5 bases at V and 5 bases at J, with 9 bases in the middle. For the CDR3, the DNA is TGTGCCAGCAGTCAGATTCTAACCGGGGAGCTGTTTTTT. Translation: CASSQILTGELFF.

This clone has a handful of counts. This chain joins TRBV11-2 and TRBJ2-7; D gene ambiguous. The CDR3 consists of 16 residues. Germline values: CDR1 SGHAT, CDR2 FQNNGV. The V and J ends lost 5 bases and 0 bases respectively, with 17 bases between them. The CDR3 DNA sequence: TGTGCCAGCAGCCGGAATCCAGTCGGCAGCTCCTACGAGCAGTACTTC. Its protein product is CASSRNPVGSSYEQYF. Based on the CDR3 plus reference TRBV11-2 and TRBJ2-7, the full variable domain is EAGVAQSPRYKIIEKRQSVAFWCNPISGHATLYWYQQILGQGPKLLIQFQNNGVVDDSQLPKDRFSAERLKGVDSTLKIQPAKLEDSAVYLCASSRNPVGSSYEQYFGPGTRLTVT.

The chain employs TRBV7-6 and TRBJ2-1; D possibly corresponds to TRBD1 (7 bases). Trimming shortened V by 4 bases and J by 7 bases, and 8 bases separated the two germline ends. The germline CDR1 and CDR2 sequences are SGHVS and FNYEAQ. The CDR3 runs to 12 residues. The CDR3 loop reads CASSSGGNEQFF. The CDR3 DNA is TGTGCCAGCAGCTCAGGGGGGAATGAGCAGTTCTTC.

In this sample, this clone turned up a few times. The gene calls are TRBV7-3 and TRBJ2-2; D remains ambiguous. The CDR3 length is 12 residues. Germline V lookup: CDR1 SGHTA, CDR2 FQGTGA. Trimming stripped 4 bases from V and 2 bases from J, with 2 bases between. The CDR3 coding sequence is TGTGCCAGCAGCTATAACACCGGGGAGCTGTTTTTT. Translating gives CASSYNTGELFF.

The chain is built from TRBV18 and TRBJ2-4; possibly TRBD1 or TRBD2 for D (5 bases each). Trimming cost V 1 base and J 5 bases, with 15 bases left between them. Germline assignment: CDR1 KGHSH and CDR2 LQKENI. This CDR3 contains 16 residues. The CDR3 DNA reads TGTGCCAGCTCACCACTCCTGATCCAGGGAGAAAACATTCAGTACTTC. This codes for CASSPLLIQGENIQYF. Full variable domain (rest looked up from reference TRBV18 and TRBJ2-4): NAGVMQNPRHLVRRRGQEARLRCSPMKGHSHVYWYRQLPEEGLKFMVYLQKENIIDESGMPKERFSAEFPKEGPSILRIQQVVRGDSAAYFCASSPLLIQGENIQYFGAGTRLSVL.

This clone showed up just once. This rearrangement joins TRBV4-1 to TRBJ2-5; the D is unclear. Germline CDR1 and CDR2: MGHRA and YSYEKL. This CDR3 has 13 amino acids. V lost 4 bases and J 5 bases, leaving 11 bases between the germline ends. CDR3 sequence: CASSPPRHETQYF. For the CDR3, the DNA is TGCGCCAGCAGCCCACCCAGGCACGAGACCCAGTACTTC.

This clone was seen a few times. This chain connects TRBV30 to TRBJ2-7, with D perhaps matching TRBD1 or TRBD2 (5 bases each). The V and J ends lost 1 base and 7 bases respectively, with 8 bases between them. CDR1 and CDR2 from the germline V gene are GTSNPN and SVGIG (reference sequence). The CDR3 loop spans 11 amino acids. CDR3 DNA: TGTGCCTGGAGTGGGAGGACAGAGCAGTACTTC. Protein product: CAWSGRTEQYF.

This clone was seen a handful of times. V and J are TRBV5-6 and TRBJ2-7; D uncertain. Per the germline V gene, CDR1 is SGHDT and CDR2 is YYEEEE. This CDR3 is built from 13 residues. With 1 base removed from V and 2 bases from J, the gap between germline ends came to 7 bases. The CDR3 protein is CASSLTGPYEQYF. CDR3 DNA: TGTGCCAGCAGCTTGACCGGGCCCTACGAGCAGTACTTC.

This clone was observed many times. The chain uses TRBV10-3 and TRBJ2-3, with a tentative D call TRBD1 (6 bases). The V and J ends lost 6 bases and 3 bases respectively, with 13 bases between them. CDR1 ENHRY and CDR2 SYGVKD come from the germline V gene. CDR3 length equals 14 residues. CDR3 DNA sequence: TGTGCCATCAGCGGGGCTGGGACAACAGATACGCAGTATTTT. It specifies CAISGAGTTDTQYF.

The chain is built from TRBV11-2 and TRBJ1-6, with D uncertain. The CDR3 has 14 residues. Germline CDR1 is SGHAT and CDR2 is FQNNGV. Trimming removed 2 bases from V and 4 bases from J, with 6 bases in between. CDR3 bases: TGTGCCAGCAGCTTACTACATTATAATTCACCCCTCCACTTT. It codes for CASSLLHYNSPLHF.

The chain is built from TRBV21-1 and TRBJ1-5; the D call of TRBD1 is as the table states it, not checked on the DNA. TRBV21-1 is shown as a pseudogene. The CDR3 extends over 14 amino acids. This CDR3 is CASTTGSGNQPQHF. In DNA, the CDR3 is TGTGCCAGCACGACAGGGTCTGGCAATCAGCCCCAGCATTTT.

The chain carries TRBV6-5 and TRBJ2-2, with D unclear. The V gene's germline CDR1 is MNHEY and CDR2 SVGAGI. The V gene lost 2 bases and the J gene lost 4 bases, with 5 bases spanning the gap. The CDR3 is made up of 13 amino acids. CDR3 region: CASSYTLTGELFF. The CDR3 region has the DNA TGTGCCAGCAGTTACACGCTCACCGGGGAGCTGTTTTTT.

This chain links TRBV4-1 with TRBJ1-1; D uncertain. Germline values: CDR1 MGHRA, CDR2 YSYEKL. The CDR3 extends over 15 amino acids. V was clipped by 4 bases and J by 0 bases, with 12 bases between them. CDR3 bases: TGCGCCAGCAGCCCCTTGGCGGGAATGAACACTGAAGCTTTCTTT. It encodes CASSPLAGMNTEAFF.

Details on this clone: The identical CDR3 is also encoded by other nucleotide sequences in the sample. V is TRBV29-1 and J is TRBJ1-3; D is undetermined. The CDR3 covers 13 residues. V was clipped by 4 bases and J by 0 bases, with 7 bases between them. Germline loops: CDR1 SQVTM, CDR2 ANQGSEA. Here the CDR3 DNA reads TGCAGCGTTGGGACGAGCTCTGGAAACACCATATATTTT. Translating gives CSVGTSSGNTIYF.

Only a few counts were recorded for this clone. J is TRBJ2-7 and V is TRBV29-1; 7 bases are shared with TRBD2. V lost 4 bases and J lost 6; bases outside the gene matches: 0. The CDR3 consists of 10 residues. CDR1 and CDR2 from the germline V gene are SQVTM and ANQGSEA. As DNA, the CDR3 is TGCAGCGTTGCGGGGGGCGAGCAGTACTTC. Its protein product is CSVAGGEQYF.

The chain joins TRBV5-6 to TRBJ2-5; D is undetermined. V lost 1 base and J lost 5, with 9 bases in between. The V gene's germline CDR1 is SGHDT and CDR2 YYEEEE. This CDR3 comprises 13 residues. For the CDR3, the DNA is TGTGCCAGCAGCTTGTCCAGCGTGGAGACCCAGTACTTC. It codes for CASSLSSVETQYF.

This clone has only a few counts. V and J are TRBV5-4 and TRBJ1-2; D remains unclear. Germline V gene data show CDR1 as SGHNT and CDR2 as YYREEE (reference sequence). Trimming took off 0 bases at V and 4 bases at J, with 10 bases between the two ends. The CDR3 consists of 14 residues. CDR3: CASSLGADGYGYTF. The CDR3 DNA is TGTGCCAGCAGCTTGGGGGCCGACGGCTATGGCTACACCTTC.

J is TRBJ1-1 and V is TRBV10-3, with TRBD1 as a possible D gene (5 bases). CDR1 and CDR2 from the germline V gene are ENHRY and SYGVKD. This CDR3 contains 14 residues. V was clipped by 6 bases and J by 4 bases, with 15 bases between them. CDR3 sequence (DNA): TGTGCCATCAGGGAACAGGTTCTCTCCACTGAAGCTTTCTTT. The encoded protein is CAIREQVLSTEAFF.

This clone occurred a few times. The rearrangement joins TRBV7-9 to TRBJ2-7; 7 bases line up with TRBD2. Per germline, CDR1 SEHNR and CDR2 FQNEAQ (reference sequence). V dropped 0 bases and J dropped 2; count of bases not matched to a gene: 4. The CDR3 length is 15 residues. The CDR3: CASSLATGGAYEQYF. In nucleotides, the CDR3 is TGTGCCAGCAGCTTAGCGACGGGGGGAGCCTACGAGCAGTACTTC. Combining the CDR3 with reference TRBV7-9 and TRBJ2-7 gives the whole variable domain DTGVSQNPRHKITKRGQNVTFRCDPISEHNRLYWYRQTLGQGPEFLTYFQNEAQLEKSRLLSDRFSAERPKGSFSTLEIQRTEQGDSAMYLCASSLATGGAYEQYFGPGTRLTVT.

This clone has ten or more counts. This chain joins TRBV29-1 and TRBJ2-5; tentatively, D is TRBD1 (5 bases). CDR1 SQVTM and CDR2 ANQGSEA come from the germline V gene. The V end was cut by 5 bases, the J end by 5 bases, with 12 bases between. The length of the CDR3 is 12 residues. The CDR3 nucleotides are TGCAGCGTTCGACAGTCGGCGGAGACCCAGTACTTC. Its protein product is CSVRQSAETQYF.

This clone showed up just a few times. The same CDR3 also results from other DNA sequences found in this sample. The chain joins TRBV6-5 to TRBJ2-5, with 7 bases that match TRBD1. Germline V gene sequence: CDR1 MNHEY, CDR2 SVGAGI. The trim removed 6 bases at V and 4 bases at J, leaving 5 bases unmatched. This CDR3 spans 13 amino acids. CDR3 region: CASRTQGRETQYF. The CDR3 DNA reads TGTGCCAGCAGAACACAGGGGAGAGAGACCCAGTACTTC.

The CDR3 protein is CSVSGRRRGSYEQYF. As DNA, the CDR3 is TGCAGCGTTTCCGGAAGGCGGCGGGGGTCCTACGAGCAGTACTTC. V is TRBV29-1 and J is TRBJ2-7; 7 bases match TRBD2. Germline-derived CDR1 and CDR2 are SQVTM and ANQGSEA. This CDR3 is built from 15 residues. The ends lost 5 bases at V and 1 base at J; junction bases unmatched: 11.

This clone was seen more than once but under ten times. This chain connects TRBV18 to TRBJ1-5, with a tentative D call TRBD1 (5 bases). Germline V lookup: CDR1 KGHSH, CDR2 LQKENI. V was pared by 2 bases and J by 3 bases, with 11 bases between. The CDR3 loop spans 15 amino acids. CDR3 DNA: TGTGCCAGCTCACCAAGCGGGGGAATCAATCAGCCCCAGCATTTT. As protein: CASSPSGGINQPQHF.

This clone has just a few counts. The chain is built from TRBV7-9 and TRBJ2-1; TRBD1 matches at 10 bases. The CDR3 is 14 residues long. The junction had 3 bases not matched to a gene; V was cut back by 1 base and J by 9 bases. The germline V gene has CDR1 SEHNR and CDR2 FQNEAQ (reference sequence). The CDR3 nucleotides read TGTGCCAGCAGCTTAGTCTGGGACAGGGGTGAGCAGTTCTTC. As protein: CASSLVWDRGEQFF.

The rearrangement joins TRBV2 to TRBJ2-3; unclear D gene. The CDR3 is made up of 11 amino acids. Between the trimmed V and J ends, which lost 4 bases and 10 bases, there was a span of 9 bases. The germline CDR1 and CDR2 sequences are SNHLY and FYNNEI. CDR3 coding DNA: TGTGCCAGCAGTGTGTCGTGGGCGCAGTATTTT. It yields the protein CASSVSWAQYF. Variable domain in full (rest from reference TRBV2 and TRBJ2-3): EPEVTQTPSHQVTQMGQEVILRCVPISNHLYFYWYRQILGQKVEFLVSFYNNEISEKSEIFDDQFSVERPDGSNFTLKIRSTKLEDSAMYFCASSVSWAQYFGPGTRLTVL.

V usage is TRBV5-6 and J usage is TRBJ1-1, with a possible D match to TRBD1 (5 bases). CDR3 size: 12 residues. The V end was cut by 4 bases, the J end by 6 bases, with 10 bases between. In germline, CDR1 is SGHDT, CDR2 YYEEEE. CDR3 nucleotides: TGTGCCAGCAGCCCTCGAGGGGCTGAAGCTTTCTTT. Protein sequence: CASSPRGAEAFF.

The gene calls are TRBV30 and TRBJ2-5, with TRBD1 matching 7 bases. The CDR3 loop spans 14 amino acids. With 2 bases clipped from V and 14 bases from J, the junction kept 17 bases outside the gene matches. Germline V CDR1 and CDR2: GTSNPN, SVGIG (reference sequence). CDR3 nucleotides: TGTGCCTGGAGTCCCCGGACAGGCCGTGACGAGCAATACTTC. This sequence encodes CAWSPRTGRDEQYF.

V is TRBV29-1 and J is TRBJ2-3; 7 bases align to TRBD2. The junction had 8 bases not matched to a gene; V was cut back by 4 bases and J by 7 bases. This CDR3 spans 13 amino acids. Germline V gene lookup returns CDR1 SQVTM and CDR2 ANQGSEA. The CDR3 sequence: CSVVRGEGNTQYF. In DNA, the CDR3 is TGCAGCGTTGTTCGGGGGGAGGGGAATACGCAGTATTTT.